This TCR beta chain is from a study of human T cells and chemical hapten exposure. Indicated time point: patch test 1, 2 weeks after DPC sensitization. The treatment denotes: therapeutic diphenylcyclopropenone sensitization with weekly scalp DPC. The CDR3 covers 17 residues. The germline CDR1 and CDR2 sequences are SGHTA and FQGNSA. V lost 2 bases to trimming and J lost 1 base, with 16 bases between them. TCRdb recomputed calls from the RACE reads with MiXCR, one row per CDR3 protein. The repertoire holds roughly 120,000 distinct CDR3 sequences, with approximately 13% as singletons. This sequence joins TRBV7-2 and TRBJ2-3; D possibly corresponds to TRBD1 (5 bases). This clonotype was sampled from a man between 18 and 35 years old with alopecia areata. Some clones in this sample may be carry-over from other donors' samples. Sample: whole blood, taken in connection with sensitization to the hapten diphenylcyclopropenone (DPC). In DNA form, the CDR3 reads TGTGCCAGCAGCTTACAGGGCAGCCCGACCCGCACAGATACGCAGTATTTT. Protein sequence: CASSLQGSPTRTDTQYF. Full variable domain (rest looked up from reference TRBV7-2 and TRBJ2-3): GAGVSQSPSNKVTEKGKDVELRCDPISGHTALYWYRQSLGQGLEFLIYFQGNSAPDKSGLPSDRFSAERTGGSVSTLTIQRTQQEDSAVYLCASSLQGSPTRTDTQYFGPGTRLTVL.